This TCR beta chain emerged from a study of blood T cell repertoires in COVID-19. Study-wide background: COVID-19 samples from acute and convalescent phases originated in the United States, Italy and Spain.

Per the germline V gene, CDR1 is SNHLY and CDR2 is FYNNEI. V trimming: 8 bases; J trimming: 4 bases; junction bases outside the gene matches: 10. The CDR3 has 15 residues. In its sample, this clone was seen a few times. Clones were read by immunoSEQ multiplex PCR, and TCRdb kept only the in-frame ones, dropping some. The table has roughly 200,000 clones, around nine tenths seen once. The V gene is TRBV2, the J gene TRBJ2-7, with 11 bases lining up with TRBD2. Sequenced: peripheral blood. This TCR was sampled from a man aged 55 to 70 with acute or convalescent COVID-19. CDR3 in amino acids: CASVLLAGVGYEQYF. CDR3 sequence (DNA): TGTGCCAGCGTCTTACTAGCGGGGGTTGGGTACGAGCAGTACTTC.